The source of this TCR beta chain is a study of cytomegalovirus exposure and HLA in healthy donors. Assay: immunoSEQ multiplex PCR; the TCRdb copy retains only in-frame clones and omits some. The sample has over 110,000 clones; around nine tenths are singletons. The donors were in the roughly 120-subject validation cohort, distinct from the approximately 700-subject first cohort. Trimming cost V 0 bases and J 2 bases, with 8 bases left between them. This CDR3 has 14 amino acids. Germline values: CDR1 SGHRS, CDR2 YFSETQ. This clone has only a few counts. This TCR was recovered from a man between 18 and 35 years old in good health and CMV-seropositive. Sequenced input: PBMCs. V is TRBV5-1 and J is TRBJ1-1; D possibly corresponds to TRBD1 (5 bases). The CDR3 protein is CASSLGQTNTEAFF. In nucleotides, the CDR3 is TGCGCCAGCAGCTTGGGACAGACAAACACTGAAGCTTTCTTT.